The rows below give T cell receptor beta chains drawn from one sample of a study of blood T cell repertoires in COVID-19. Assay used: immunoSEQ multiplex PCR; TCRdb lists only in-frame clones, some missing. The sample holds about 250,000 clones, roughly 85% seen once. Material for sequencing was PBMCs or T cells enriched from blood (not recorded which). The receptors here all came from a woman in her 50s with acute COVID-19. CDR3s include the opening cysteine and the closing phenylalanine or tryptophan. The D gene is left open where the match is weak. Clone size, where shown, is once, few, many, or a class for clones that have expanded.

clone_size j_call cdr3_length v_call d_call cdr3_nt cdr3_aa
NA TRBJ1-2 14 TRBV18 NA TGTGCCAGCTCACCTTGGGACACCTACTATGGCTACACCTTC CASSPWDTYYGYTF
NA TRBJ1-6 14 TRBV6-5 NA TGTGCCAGCAAGGGAAGCCGGGGGAATTCACCCCTCCACTTT CASKGSRGNSPLHF
once TRBJ2-7 13 TRBV30 TRBD1 TGTGCCTGGTCCGGGACAGGGCCCCACGAGCAGTACTTC CAWSGTGPHEQYF
NA TRBJ1-3 15 TRBV7-2 NA TGTGCCAGCAGCCCCATGGCTTACCCCGGAAACACCATATATTTT CASSPMAYPGNTIYF
once TRBJ1-6 14 TRBV19 TRBD1 TGTGCCAGTAGTATAGGGGACAGGGATTCACCCCTCCACTTT CASSIGDRDSPLHF
once TRBJ1-6 13 TRBV19 TRBD1 TGTGCCAGTGGTGACAGGGGGGGATCACCCCTCCACTTT CASGDRGGSPLHF
NA TRBJ2-5 15 TRBV10-1 TRBD2 TGCGCCAGCAGTGCCGCTAGCGGGGGGCCGGAGACCCAGTACTTC CASSAASGGPETQYF
NA TRBJ2-5 16 TRBV7-7 TRBD1 TGTGCTAGCAGCCAAGGGCTAGACAGGGTCTCAGAGACCCAGTACTTC CASSQGLDRVSETQYF
NA TRBJ2-1 16 TRBV14 NA TGTGCCAGCAGCCGTCGGGTAGGCATAACCTACAATGAGCAGTTCTTC CASSRRVGITYNEQFF
NA TRBJ1-1 13 TRBV29-1 TRBD1 TGCAGCGTTCTAAAGACAGGGGACACTGAAGCTTTCTTT CSVLKTGDTEAFF
NA TRBJ1-1 14 TRBV19 TRBD1 TGTGCCAGTAGTGATCAGGGGGCTGGCACTGAAGCTTTCTTT CASSDQGAGTEAFF
NA TRBJ2-1 13 TRBV11-3 NA TGTGCCAGCAGCTTGGGCGGGGTCGGCGAGCAGTTCTTC CASSLGGVGEQFF
NA TRBJ2-5 13 TRBV12-3/TRBV12-4 NA TGTGCCAGCAAAACAGGGTGGCAAGAGACCCAGTACTTC CASKTGWQETQYF
once TRBJ1-1 14 TRBV29-1 NA TGCAGCGTTGGTCGATCTGGGGGCTACACTGAAGCTTTCTTT CSVGRSGGYTEAFF
once TRBJ1-5 18 TRBV30 NA TGTGCCTGGAGTTCAGTCGGGGGGGGCCGGGACTACAATCAGCCCCAGCATTTT CAWSSVGGGRDYNQPQHF
NA TRBJ2-1 16 TRBV5-1 TRBD1 TGCGCCAGCAGCTTGCTCGAGGACAGGGCCTACAATGAGCAGTTCTTC CASSLLEDRAYNEQFF
NA TRBJ2-5 17 TRBV5-1 TRBD2 TGCGCCAGCAGCTTGCTGTCTAGCGGGGGCTACCAAGAGACCCAGTACTTC CASSLLSSGGYQETQYF
NA TRBJ2-7 18 TRBV10-3 TRBD2 TGTGCCATCAGTGAGTCGATGGCTAGCGGGGAGACCTGGGACGAGCAGTACTTC CAISESMASGETWDEQYF
NA TRBJ1-2 16 TRBV3-1/TRBV3-2 TRBD1 TGTGCCAGCAGCCAAGACAGGGGGACGGCTAACTATGGCTACACCTTC CASSQDRGTANYGYTF
NA TRBJ1-1 15 TRBV29-1 NA TGCAGCGTTGGTGTGGCCGCGGGTATGAACACTGAAGCTTTCTTT CSVGVAAGMNTEAFF
NA TRBJ1-1 15 TRBV7-8 TRBD1 TGTGCCAGCAGCCCAAGGACAGGAGGGAACACTGAAGCTTTCTTT CASSPRTGGNTEAFF
once TRBJ1-5 15 TRBV19 NA TGTGCCAGTAGTCCCGACAGGTTTCGCAATCAGCCCCAGCATTTT CASSPDRFRNQPQHF
NA TRBJ2-7 14 TRBV11-2 TRBD2 TGTGCCAGCAGCCGGTCTAGCGGTGACTACGAGCAGTACTTC CASSRSSGDYEQYF
once TRBJ2-7 14 TRBV6-5 NA TGTGCCAGCAGTTCCCTCGTTCTAGGGAGCGAGCAGTACTTC CASSSLVLGSEQYF
NA TRBJ1-2 18 TRBV5-1 NA TGCGCCAGCAGCTCGCGGTTTACGGAAGCCGGTACTAACTATGGCTACACCTTC CASSSRFTEAGTNYGYTF
NA TRBJ1-2 15 TRBV6-5 NA TGTGCCAGCAGTTACTCTTGGGACTCTAACTATGGCTACACCTTC CASSYSWDSNYGYTF
NA TRBJ1-2 13 TRBV29-1 TRBD1 TGCAGCGTGGATCCGGGACAGGGGGGTGCGTACACCTTC CSVDPGQGGAYTF
NA TRBJ2-7 12 TRBV30 NA TGTGCCTGGGCCCCCGAGAGCTACGAGCAGTACTTC CAWAPESYEQYF
NA TRBJ1-2 15 TRBV19 TRBD1 TGTGCCAGTAGTATCGGGACAGGGACGTACTATGGCTACACCTTC CASSIGTGTYYGYTF
NA TRBJ1-2 15 TRBV25-1 NA TGTGCCAGCAGTGATTTGGACGGAGGGAGAGATGGCTACACCTTC CASSDLDGGRDGYTF
NA TRBJ1-1 14 TRBV4-2 NA TGTGCCAGCAGCCAAGAAGGACAAGGGGCTGAAGCTTTCTTT CASSQEGQGAEAFF
NA TRBJ1-1 14 TRBV19 NA TGTGCCAGCCAGAACAGGGTTTTTAACACTGAAGCTTTCTTT CASQNRVFNTEAFF
NA TRBJ1-1 14 TRBV5-6 NA TGTGCCAGCAGCTTGAGACGGGTGGACACTGAAGCTTTCTTT CASSLRRVDTEAFF
NA TRBJ2-1 16 TRBV29-1 TRBD2 TGCAGCGTTGAAGTCCCACTAGCGGGCTCCTACAATGAGCAGTTCTTC CSVEVPLAGSYNEQFF
once TRBJ1-1 15 TRBV3-1/TRBV3-2 NA TGTGCCAGCAGGTCCTCGGACAGATTGAACACTGAAGCTTTCTTT CASRSSDRLNTEAFF
NA TRBJ1-2 13 TRBV6-5 NA TGTGCCAGCATCCTCCGGACTTCGGGTGGCTACACCTTC CASILRTSGGYTF
NA TRBJ2-7 15 TRBV15 NA TGTGCCACCAGCAGAGACAGGGGCTTTTCCTACGAGCAGTACTTC CATSRDRGFSYEQYF